In its sample, the clone carrying this TCR beta chain was seen once. In the original workflow: It was from reference gene primer amplification that nucleated cell counts were estimated. Repertoires were generated with immunoSEQ multiplex PCR, while TCRdb's copy carries only in-frame clones and drops some. V and J calls and clone size are those listed in that table; D and trimming were worked out from the DNA. The sample comprises 150,000 to 200,000 clones, approximately 83% of which are singletons, and around 8.4% rests with the top ten. Germline V gene sequence: CDR1 SGHDT, CDR2 YYEEEE. J lost 4 bases, V lost 4 bases, and 8 bases had no gene match. The CDR3 consists of 15 residues. This specimen belongs to a study of blood T cell repertoires in COVID-19. Background on the study: Acute and convalescent COVID-19 specimens originated in the United States, Italy and Spain. T cells, B-cell-depleted T cells, or PBMCs provided the cDNA or gDNA that served as material.

Sequencing used peripheral blood. The clonotype comes from a woman of 80 years or more with active or convalescent COVID-19. The chain has TRBV5-6 and TRBJ1-2; TRBD1 agrees at 9 bases. CDR3 nucleotides: TGTGCCAGCAGCGCCCGGGACAGGGTTTCCTATGGCTACACCTTC. Translated, it gives CASSARDRVSYGYTF.